These T cell receptor beta chains were read from a single sample in a study of T cell responses to AZD1222 COVID-19 vaccine. Assay used: immunoSEQ multiplex PCR; TCRdb lists only in-frame clones, some missing. The sample has 80,000 to 100,000 clones; around 90% are singletons. The sample consisted of peripheral blood, taken 28 days after the second AZD1222 dose. The receptors stem from an adult who received the AZD1222 COVID-19 vaccine. CDR3s include the opening cysteine and the closing phenylalanine or tryptophan. D genes are given only for firm matches. Clone size is not always given. Where it is, it says once, few, many or a class for expanded clones.

clone size: .
V gene: TRBV19
J gene: TRBJ1-5
D gene: .
CDR3 protein: CASSISYQPQHF
CDR3 DNA: TGTGCCAGTAGTATATCTTATCAGCCCCAGCATTTT

clone size: .
V gene: TRBV7-9
J gene: TRBJ2-5
D gene: .
CDR3 protein: CASSKGGPMEETQYF
CDR3 DNA: TGTGCCAGCAGCAAGGGGGGGCCGATGGAAGAGACCCAGTACTTC

clone size: .
V gene: TRBV7-2
J gene: TRBJ2-3
D gene: .
CDR3 protein: CASSTRSGDTQYF
CDR3 DNA: TGTGCCAGCAGCACAAGGTCCGGGGATACGCAGTATTTT

clone size: .
V gene: TRBV5-6
J gene: TRBJ2-7
D gene: .
CDR3 protein: CASSLAGLYEQYF
CDR3 DNA: TGTGCCAGCAGCTTGGCAGGACTCTACGAGCAGTACTTC

clone size: .
V gene: TRBV5-1
J gene: TRBJ2-5
D gene: TRBD1
CDR3 protein: CASSGGQGVQETQYF
CDR3 DNA: TGCGCCAGCAGCGGGGGACAGGGGGTTCAAGAGACCCAGTACTTC

clone size: .
V gene: TRBV27
J gene: TRBJ2-1
D gene: TRBD1
CDR3 protein: CASSPSGQPNEQFF
CDR3 DNA: TGTGCCAGCAGTCCCTCGGGACAGCCCAATGAGCAGTTCTTC

clone size: .
V gene: TRBV7-8
J gene: TRBJ2-7
D gene: .
CDR3 protein: CASSRQSYEQYF
CDR3 DNA: TGTGCCAGCAGCCGTCAGTCCTACGAGCAGTACTTC

clone size: .
V gene: TRBV27
J gene: TRBJ1-2
D gene: .
CDR3 protein: CASSLKGGNYGYTF
CDR3 DNA: TGTGCCAGCAGTTTGAAAGGGGGGAACTATGGCTACACCTTC

clone size: .
V gene: TRBV4-3
J gene: TRBJ1-4
D gene: .
CDR3 protein: CASSQAINRDEKLFF
CDR3 DNA: TGCGCCAGCAGCCAAGCGATAAACAGGGATGAAAAACTGTTTTTT

clone size: once
V gene: TRBV27
J gene: TRBJ2-7
D gene: TRBD2
CDR3 protein: CASRTLGGGFSYEQYF
CDR3 DNA: TGTGCCAGCAGGACCCTCGGGGGGGGTTTCTCCTACGAGCAGTACTTC

clone size: once
V gene: TRBV5-1
J gene: TRBJ2-6
D gene: .
CDR3 protein: CASSWGKGATSGANVLTF
CDR3 DNA: TGCGCCAGCAGCTGGGGCAAGGGAGCCACTTCTGGGGCCAACGTCCTGACTTTC

clone size: .
V gene: TRBV28
J gene: TRBJ1-1
D gene: TRBD1
CDR3 protein: CASSLTTGLNTEAFF
CDR3 DNA: TGTGCCAGCAGTCTAACGACAGGGTTGAACACTGAAGCTTTCTTT

clone size: few
V gene: TRBV12-3/TRBV12-4
J gene: TRBJ2-1
D gene: .
CDR3 protein: CASSGGHEQFF
CDR3 DNA: TGTGCCAGCAGTGGGGGACATGAGCAGTTCTTC

clone size: .
V gene: TRBV7-3
J gene: TRBJ2-3
D gene: TRBD2
CDR3 protein: CASSLLAGGPADTQYF
CDR3 DNA: TGTGCCAGCAGCTTGTTGGCGGGGGGGCCAGCAGATACGCAGTATTTT

clone size: .
V gene: TRBV10-3
J gene: TRBJ1-4
D gene: TRBD1
CDR3 protein: CATGTGTNEKLFF
CDR3 DNA: TGTGCCACCGGGACAGGGACGAATGAAAAACTGTTTTTT

clone size: .
V gene: TRBV6-5
J gene: TRBJ1-2
D gene: TRBD1
CDR3 protein: CASSYLRTGGSYGYTF
CDR3 DNA: TGTGCCAGCAGTTACCTTCGGACAGGGGGCTCCTATGGCTACACCTTC

clone size: .
V gene: TRBV5-1
J gene: TRBJ1-2
D gene: TRBD1
CDR3 protein: CASSLAQGAGGYTF
CDR3 DNA: TGCGCCAGCAGCTTGGCTCAGGGGGCGGGTGGCTACACCTTC

clone size: .
V gene: TRBV3-1/TRBV3-2
J gene: TRBJ2-7
D gene: TRBD1
CDR3 protein: CASSPGSGQKYEQYF
CDR3 DNA: TGTGCCAGCAGCCCCGGCTCGGGACAGAAATACGAGCAGTACTTC

clone size: .
V gene: TRBV2
J gene: TRBJ1-3
D gene: TRBD1
CDR3 protein: CASSPQLGQAGNTIYF
CDR3 DNA: TGTGCCAGCAGTCCACAACTGGGACAGGCTGGAAACACCATATATTTT

clone size: .
V gene: TRBV7-3
J gene: TRBJ2-1
D gene: .
CDR3 protein: CASSFLPVNEQFF
CDR3 DNA: TGTGCCAGCAGCTTTCTGCCCGTCAATGAGCAGTTCTTC

clone size: .
V gene: TRBV5-6
J gene: TRBJ1-1
D gene: .
CDR3 protein: CASSLVPDLNTEAFF
CDR3 DNA: TGTGCCAGCAGCTTGGTGCCGGATTTGAACACTGAAGCTTTCTTT

clone size: few
V gene: TRBV9
J gene: TRBJ2-7
D gene: TRBD2
CDR3 protein: CASSASGVSYEQYF
CDR3 DNA: TGTGCCAGCAGCGCTAGCGGGGTCTCCTACGAGCAGTACTTC

clone size: .
V gene: TRBV9
J gene: TRBJ2-2
D gene: .
CDR3 protein: CASSVFGTGNTGELFF
CDR3 DNA: TGTGCCAGCAGCGTTTTTGGGACGGGCAACACCGGGGAGCTGTTTTTT

clone size: .
V gene: TRBV6-5
J gene: TRBJ1-4
D gene: .
CDR3 protein: CATKGGGAQEKLFF
CDR3 DNA: TGTGCCACCAAGGGGGGGGGTGCACAGGAAAAACTGTTTTTT

clone size: .
V gene: TRBV5-6
J gene: TRBJ2-7
D gene: .
CDR3 protein: CASSLRGAYEQYF
CDR3 DNA: TGTGCCAGCAGCTTGAGGGGGGCTTACGAGCAGTACTTC

clone size: .
V gene: TRBV7-6
J gene: TRBJ1-1
D gene: .
CDR3 protein: CASSLGGSGGAEAFF
CDR3 DNA: TGTGCCAGCAGCTTAGGCGGATCCGGGGGCGCTGAAGCTTTCTTT

clone size: .
V gene: TRBV11-1
J gene: TRBJ2-5
D gene: .
CDR3 protein: CASMDMYQETQYF
CDR3 DNA: TGTGCCAGCATGGACATGTACCAAGAGACCCAGTACTTC

clone size: once
V gene: TRBV9
J gene: TRBJ2-1
D gene: TRBD2
CDR3 protein: CASSRGGNNEQFF
CDR3 DNA: TGTGCCAGCAGCCGCGGGGGTAACAATGAGCAGTTCTTC

clone size: .
V gene: TRBV29-1
J gene: TRBJ1-1
D gene: TRBD1
CDR3 protein: CSVTILRDRVYTEAFF
CDR3 DNA: TGCAGCGTGACGATCCTTCGGGACAGGGTTTACACTGAAGCTTTCTTT

clone size: .
V gene: TRBV6-5
J gene: TRBJ2-7
D gene: .
CDR3 protein: CASSPRIPSYEQYF
CDR3 DNA: TGTGCCAGCAGCCCCCGGATCCCTTCCTACGAGCAGTACTTC

clone size: .
V gene: TRBV6-6
J gene: TRBJ1-1
D gene: .
CDR3 protein: CASSRGLGKKNTEAFF
CDR3 DNA: TGTGCCAGCAGTAGGGGCTTGGGGAAGAAGAACACTGAAGCTTTCTTT

clone size: .
V gene: TRBV30
J gene: TRBJ2-7
D gene: .
CDR3 protein: CAWALGPYEQYF
CDR3 DNA: TGTGCCTGGGCCCTGGGACCCTACGAGCAGTACTTC

clone size: .
V gene: TRBV5-1
J gene: TRBJ2-7
D gene: TRBD2
CDR3 protein: CASSLVGGLNEQYF
CDR3 DNA: TGCGCCAGCAGCTTGGTCGGGGGGTTAAACGAGCAGTACTTC

clone size: .
V gene: TRBV19
J gene: TRBJ2-5
D gene: .
CDR3 protein: CASSIGRVETQYF
CDR3 DNA: TGTGCCAGTAGTATAGGGCGGGTGGAGACCCAGTACTTC

clone size: .
V gene: TRBV5-5
J gene: TRBJ1-3
D gene: TRBD1
CDR3 protein: CASSPGTAGNTIYF
CDR3 DNA: TGTGCCAGCAGCCCCGGGACAGCAGGAAACACCATATATTTT

clone size: .
V gene: TRBV12-3/TRBV12-4
J gene: TRBJ2-5
D gene: TRBD1
CDR3 protein: CASSDRGRETQYF
CDR3 DNA: TGTGCCAGCAGCGACAGGGGGCGGGAGACCCAGTACTTC

clone size: .
V gene: TRBV6-2/TRBV6-3
J gene: TRBJ2-1
D gene: TRBD2
CDR3 protein: CASSHLAGGPYNEQFF
CDR3 DNA: TGTGCCAGCAGCCACCTAGCGGGGGGCCCCTACAATGAGCAGTTCTTC

clone size: .
V gene: TRBV2
J gene: TRBJ1-4
D gene: .
CDR3 protein: CASMLPLSEKLFF
CDR3 DNA: TGTGCCAGCATGCTACCTTTGAGTGAAAAACTGTTTTTT

clone size: .
V gene: TRBV24-1
J gene: TRBJ1-5
D gene: TRBD1
CDR3 protein: CATRAGGMSNQPQHF
CDR3 DNA: TGTGCCACCAGGGCAGGGGGCATGAGCAATCAGCCCCAGCATTTT

clone size: few
V gene: TRBV5-1
J gene: TRBJ1-6
D gene: .
CDR3 protein: CASSLARQGNSPLHF
CDR3 DNA: TGCGCCAGCAGCTTGGCGCGGCAGGGTAATTCACCCCTCCACTTT

clone size: .
V gene: TRBV3-1/TRBV3-2
J gene: TRBJ2-1
D gene: TRBD2
CDR3 protein: CASSDGLAGGGHSIHNEQFF
CDR3 DNA: TGTGCCAGCAGCGACGGACTAGCGGGGGGCGGACACTCAATTCACAATGAGCAGTTCTTC

clone size: .
V gene: TRBV11-3
J gene: TRBJ2-2
D gene: TRBD1
CDR3 protein: CASSLLQGAEYGELFF
CDR3 DNA: TGTGCCAGCAGCTTACTCCAGGGGGCCGAGTACGGGGAGCTGTTTTTT

clone size: .
V gene: TRBV7-2
J gene: TRBJ1-6
D gene: .
CDR3 protein: CASSPRFRGGSPLHF
CDR3 DNA: TGTGCCAGCAGCCCCCGGTTCCGAGGCGGTTCACCCCTCCACTTT

clone size: once
V gene: TRBV7-2
J gene: TRBJ2-7
D gene: TRBD1
CDR3 protein: CASRQGTGAYEQYF
CDR3 DNA: TGTGCCAGCAGGCAAGGGACAGGGGCCTACGAGCAGTACTTC

clone size: .
V gene: TRBV18
J gene: TRBJ1-3
D gene: .
CDR3 protein: CASSPSRTYSGNTIYF
CDR3 DNA: TGTGCCAGCTCACCTTCGAGGACTTACTCTGGAAACACCATATATTTT

clone size: .
V gene: TRBV5-1
J gene: TRBJ1-3
D gene: .
CDR3 protein: CASSFDSPGNTIYF
CDR3 DNA: TGCGCCAGCAGCTTCGACAGCCCTGGAAACACCATATATTTT

clone size: .
V gene: TRBV3-1/TRBV3-2
J gene: TRBJ1-6
D gene: TRBD1
CDR3 protein: CASSPRDSLNSPLHF
CDR3 DNA: TGTGCCAGCAGCCCCCGGGACAGCCTTAATTCACCCCTCCACTTT

clone size: .
V gene: TRBV19
J gene: TRBJ1-5
D gene: TRBD1
CDR3 protein: CASSIGALQRGLYSNQPQHF
CDR3 DNA: TGTGCCAGTAGTATAGGGGCGCTACAGAGGGGGCTATATAGCAATCAGCCCCAGCATTTT

clone size: .
V gene: TRBV2
J gene: TRBJ2-7
D gene: .
CDR3 protein: CATRFGDTEQYF
CDR3 DNA: TGTGCCACCAGGTTTGGAGACACCGAGCAGTACTTC

clone size: .
V gene: TRBV24-1
J gene: TRBJ1-2
D gene: .
CDR3 protein: CATSDFSWSYGYTF
CDR3 DNA: TGTGCCACCAGTGATTTTTCTTGGAGCTATGGCTACACCTTC

clone size: .
V gene: TRBV5-4
J gene: TRBJ1-2
D gene: .
CDR3 protein: CASSLGAGNGYTF
CDR3 DNA: TGTGCCAGCAGCTTGGGGGCCGGTAATGGCTACACCTTC

clone size: .
V gene: TRBV6-1
J gene: TRBJ2-7
D gene: .
CDR3 protein: CASSEVIRYEQYF
CDR3 DNA: TGTGCCAGCAGTGAAGTAATCCGATACGAGCAGTACTTC

clone size: .
V gene: TRBV4-3
J gene: TRBJ1-3
D gene: TRBD1
CDR3 protein: CASSQGQGASGNTIYF
CDR3 DNA: TGCGCCAGCAGCCAAGGACAGGGGGCGTCTGGAAACACCATATATTTT

clone size: .
V gene: TRBV10-3
J gene: TRBJ2-2
D gene: .
CDR3 protein: CAISESRDVNTGELFF
CDR3 DNA: TGTGCCATCAGTGAGTCCCGGGACGTGAACACCGGGGAGCTGTTTTTT